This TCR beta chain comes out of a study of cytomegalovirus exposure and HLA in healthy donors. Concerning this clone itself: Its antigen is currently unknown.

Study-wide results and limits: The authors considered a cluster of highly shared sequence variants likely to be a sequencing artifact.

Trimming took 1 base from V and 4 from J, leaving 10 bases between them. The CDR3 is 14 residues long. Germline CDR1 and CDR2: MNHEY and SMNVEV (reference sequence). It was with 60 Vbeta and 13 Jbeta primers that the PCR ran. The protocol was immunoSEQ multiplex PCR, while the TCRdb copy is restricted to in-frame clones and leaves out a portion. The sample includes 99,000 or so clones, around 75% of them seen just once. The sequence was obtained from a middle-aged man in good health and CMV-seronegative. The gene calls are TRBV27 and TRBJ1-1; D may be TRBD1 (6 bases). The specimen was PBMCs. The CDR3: CASSLWSGVTEAFF. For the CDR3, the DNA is TGTGCCAGCAGTTTATGGTCAGGGGTCACTGAAGCTTTCTTT.